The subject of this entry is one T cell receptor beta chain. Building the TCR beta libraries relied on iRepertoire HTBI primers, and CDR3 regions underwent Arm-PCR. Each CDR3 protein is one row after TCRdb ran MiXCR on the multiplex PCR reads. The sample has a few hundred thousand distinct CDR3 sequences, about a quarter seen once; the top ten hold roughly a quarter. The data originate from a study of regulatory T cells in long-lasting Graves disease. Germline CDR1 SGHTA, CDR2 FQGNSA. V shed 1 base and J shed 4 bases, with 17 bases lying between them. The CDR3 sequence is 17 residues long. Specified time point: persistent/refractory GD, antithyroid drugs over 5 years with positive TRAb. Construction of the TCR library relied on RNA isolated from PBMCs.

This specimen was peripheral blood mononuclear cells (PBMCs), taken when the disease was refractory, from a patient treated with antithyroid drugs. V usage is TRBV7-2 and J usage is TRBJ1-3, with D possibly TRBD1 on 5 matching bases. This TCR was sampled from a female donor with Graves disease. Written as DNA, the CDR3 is TGTGCCAGCAGCTTAGTATCAGGGTGGGCCAGGGGAAACACCATATATTTT. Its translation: CASSLVSGWARGNTIYF.